The entry below describes one T cell receptor (beta chain). Mismatch with germline at one junction end may stem from a read error. These data belong to a study of cytomegalovirus exposure and HLA in healthy donors. For the study at large: A data release that came early held some 79 million unique TCRs from HLA-typed donors.

Per the germline V gene, CDR1 is SEHNR and CDR2 is FQNEAQ (reference sequence). This CDR3 has 18 amino acids. With 60 Vbeta and 13 Jbeta primers, the PCR was carried out. Profiling relied on immunoSEQ multiplex PCR, and the TCRdb table lists in-frame clones only, not all of them. The sample yields some 220,000 clones, around 84% seen once. The sequenced sample was PBMCs. The V call is TRBV7-9, the J call TRBJ2-1; 11 bases align to TRBD1. The sequence derives from a girl under 10 years old in good health and CMV-seronegative. Here the CDR3 reads CSSSFRDRGSKSYNEQFF. CDR3 nucleotides: TGTTCCAGCAGCTTCCGGGACAGGGGGTCCAAATCCTACAATGAGCAGTTCTTC.